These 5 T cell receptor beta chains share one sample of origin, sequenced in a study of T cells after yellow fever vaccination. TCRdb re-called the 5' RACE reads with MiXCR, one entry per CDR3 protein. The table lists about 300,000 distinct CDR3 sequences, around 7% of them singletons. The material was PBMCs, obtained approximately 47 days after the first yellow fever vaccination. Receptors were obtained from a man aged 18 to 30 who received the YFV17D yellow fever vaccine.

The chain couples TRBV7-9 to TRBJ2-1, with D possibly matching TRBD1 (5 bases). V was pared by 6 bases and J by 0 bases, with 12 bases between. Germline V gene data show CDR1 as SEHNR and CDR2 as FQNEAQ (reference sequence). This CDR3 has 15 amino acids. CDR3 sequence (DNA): TGTGCCAGCAGTTATACAGGTAGCTCCTACAATGAGCAGTTCTTC. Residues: CASSYTGSSYNEQFF.

The CDR3 here is CASSLATTGGKETQYF. Here the CDR3 DNA reads TGTGCCAGCAGCTTAGCGACGACAGGGGGGAAAGAGACCCAGTACTTC. The V gene is TRBV7-8, the J gene TRBJ2-5; 9 nucleotides match TRBD1. V dropped 0 bases and J dropped 3; count of bases not matched to a gene: 5. Germline-derived CDR1 and CDR2 are SGHVS and FQNEAQ. This CDR3 has 16 amino acids.

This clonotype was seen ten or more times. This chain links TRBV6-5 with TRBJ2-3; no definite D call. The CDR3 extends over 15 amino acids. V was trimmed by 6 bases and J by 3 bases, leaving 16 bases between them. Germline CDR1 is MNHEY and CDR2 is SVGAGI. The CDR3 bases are TGTGCCAGCAGGCTCGGCCCTACCTCGACAGATACGCAGTATTTT. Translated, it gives CASRLGPTSTDTQYF.

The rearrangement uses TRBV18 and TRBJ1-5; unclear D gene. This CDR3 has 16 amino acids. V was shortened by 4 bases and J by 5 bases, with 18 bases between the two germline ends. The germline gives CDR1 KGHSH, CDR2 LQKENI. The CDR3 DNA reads TGTGCCAGCTCACTAACCGGGCCCCTGGGCGATCAGCCCCAGCATTTT. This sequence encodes CASSLTGPLGDQPQHF.

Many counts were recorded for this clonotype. The CDR3 protein is CSALGRPGQYV. The CDR3 nucleotides are TGCAGTGCCCTTGGACGGCCGGGGCAGTACGTC. The rearrangement uses TRBV20-1 and TRBJ2-7; D gene uncertain. Trimming took off 6 bases at V and 9 bases at J, with 15 bases between the two ends. This CDR3 contains 11 residues. The germline V gene encodes CDR1 DFQATT and CDR2 SNEGSKA (reference sequence).